These 18 T cell receptor beta chains came from one sample sequenced in a study of T cell changes during pregnancy in multiple sclerosis. Profiling relied on immunoSEQ multiplex PCR, and the TCRdb table lists in-frame clones only, not all of them. The sample has approximately 40,000 clones; about 92% are singletons. The starting material was CD8+ T cells from peripheral blood mononuclear cells, obtained in the third trimester of pregnancy. The source of these receptors is a female donor with multiple sclerosis, enrolled in a pregnancy study.

This sequence joins TRBV27 and TRBJ2-5; 7 nucleotides match TRBD1. V shed 6 bases and J 6 bases; nucleotides not matched to a gene: 13. From germline, CDR1 is MNHEY and CDR2 SMNVEV (reference sequence). The CDR3 loop spans 15 amino acids. The CDR3 loop is CASSSTGQAGKTQYF. The CDR3 DNA reads TGTGCCAGCAGCTCCACCGGACAGGCCGGGAAGACCCAGTACTTC.

The count of this clone is one. The V and J genes are TRBV19 and TRBJ1-2; 9 bases match TRBD1. V was clipped by 6 bases and J by 4 bases; unmatched bases: 6. Germline loops: CDR1 LNHDA, CDR2 SQIVND (reference sequence). The CDR3 runs 14 residues. CDR3 DNA sequence: TGTGCCAGTAGCATGGACAGGGGCGGCTATGGCTACACCTTC. Protein product: CASSMDRGGYGYTF.

The chain employs TRBV19 and TRBJ1-3; 7 bases map to TRBD1. This CDR3 is 15 amino acids long. J lost 4 bases, V lost 5 bases, and 8 bases had no gene match. Germline loops: CDR1 LNHDA, CDR2 SQIVND (reference sequence). CDR3 in DNA: TGTGCCAGTAGTCCGGAGGACAGGAGAGGAAACACCATATATTTT. Encoded protein: CASSPEDRRGNTIYF. Full variable domain (missing parts from reference TRBV19 and TRBJ1-3): DGGITQSPKYLFRKEGQNVTLSCEQNLNHDAMYWYRQDPGQGLRLIYYSQIVNDFQKGDIAEGYSVSREKKESFPLTVTSAQKNPTAFYLCASSPEDRRGNTIYFGEGSWLTVV.

This chain uses TRBV6-5 with TRBJ2-6, with D uncertain. CDR1 and CDR2 from the germline V gene are MNHEY and SVGAGI. This CDR3 is built from 14 residues. Trimming shortened V by 6 bases and J by 3 bases, and 9 bases separated the two germline ends. CDR3 amino acids: CASSPGYGANVLTF. The CDR3 DNA reads as TGTGCCAGCAGCCCAGGCTATGGGGCCAACGTCCTGACTTTC.

The V and J genes are TRBV28 and TRBJ2-1; 7 bases agree with TRBD2. V lost 6 bases to trimming and J lost 2 bases; unmatched junction nucleotides: 22. Per germline, CDR1 MDHEN and CDR2 SYDVKM. CDR3 size: 20 residues. CDR3 in amino acids: CASRSAGGDGGLGPYNEQFF. CDR3 DNA: TGTGCCAGCAGATCCGCTGGGGGGGATGGCGGACTAGGGCCCTACAATGAGCAGTTCTTC.

The count of this clone is one. The V gene is TRBV5-1, the J gene TRBJ2-7; 13 nucleotides agree with TRBD2. In germline, CDR1 is SGHRS, CDR2 YFSETQ. With V trimmed by 0 bases and J by 4 bases, 4 bases remained unmatched. The CDR3 runs 16 residues. The CDR3: CASSLELAGGPYEQYF. CDR3 coding DNA: TGCGCCAGCAGCTTGGAACTAGCGGGAGGGCCTTACGAGCAGTACTTC.

V usage is TRBV5-1 and J usage is TRBJ2-7; TRBD2 is a possible D gene (6 bases). Germline CDR1 SGHRS, CDR2 YFSETQ. CDR3 length: 19 residues. Trimming took 4 bases from V and 7 from J, leaving 33 bases between them. DNA of the CDR3: TGCGCCAGCAGCGAAAATCCCGGAGGGAGCGATCTTATTCATGATGAGCAGTACTTC. This sequence encodes CASSENPGGSDLIHDEQYF.

V is TRBV10-3 and J is TRBJ2-7, with 8 nucleotides matching TRBD2. This CDR3 has 14 residues. V was pared by 4 bases and J by 7 bases, with 9 bases of the junction left unmatched. Germline loops: CDR1 ENHRY, CDR2 SYGVKD. CDR3 DNA sequence: TGTGCCATCAGTGCGGTCGGGAGGGTTAATGAGCAGTACTTC. Residues: CAISAVGRVNEQYF.

The chain couples TRBV27 to TRBJ2-3; the D gene is possibly TRBD1 (7 bases). This CDR3 has 19 residues. The V end lost 1 base, the J end lost 3 bases, and 23 bases lay between the germline ends. Looked up from germline, CDR1 is MNHEY and CDR2 is SMNVEV (reference sequence). CDR3 residues: CASSLFGGRGVPVTDTQYF. In DNA form, the CDR3 reads TGTGCCAGCAGTTTATTCGGCGGCAGGGGGGTTCCTGTTACAGATACGCAGTATTTT.

This rearrangement joins TRBV18 to TRBJ1-2; D is perhaps TRBD1 (5 bases). Germline CDR1 is KGHSH and CDR2 is LQKENI. The CDR3 is made up of 14 amino acids. The germline V and J ends were trimmed by 3 bases and 6 bases, with 14 bases remaining between them. CDR3 sequence reads: CASSPSQGYDGYTF. The CDR3, as DNA: TGTGCCAGCTCACCCAGCCAGGGCTACGATGGCTACACCTTC.

The rearrangement links TRBV14 to TRBJ2-1, with D possibly matching TRBD2 (5 bases). Germline loops: CDR1 SGHDN, CDR2 FVKESK. The V end was cut by 3 bases, the J end by 13 bases, with 13 bases between. The CDR3 has 12 amino acids. CDR3 sequence (DNA): TGTGCCAGCAGCCATTCGCGGGTCTATCAGTTCTTC. Its protein is CASSHSRVYQFF.

This chain connects TRBV10-3 to TRBJ2-7; perhaps TRBD2 as D (5 bases). Germline V gene data show CDR1 as ENHRY and CDR2 as SYGVKD. Between the trimmed V and J ends, which lost 3 bases and 5 bases, there was a span of 8 bases. This CDR3 spans 12 amino acids. The CDR3 DNA sequence: TGTGCCATCAGTGAAGTGGAGGACGAGCAGTACTTC. It yields the protein CAISEVEDEQYF.

The rearrangement links TRBV7-3 to TRBJ2-1, with D maybe TRBD2 (6 bases). CDR1 and CDR2 from the germline V gene are SGHTA and FQGTGA. CDR3 length: 16 amino acids. Trimming left V 1 base short and J 1 base short, with 11 bases between. Here the CDR3 reads CASSLNPGESYNEQFF. DNA of the CDR3: TGTGCCAGCAGCTTAAATCCGGGAGAATCCTACAATGAGCAGTTCTTC.

This chain connects TRBV7-9 to TRBJ2-7, with D tentatively TRBD1 (6 bases). V lost 5 bases, J lost 0 bases, and 26 bases lay in between. The CDR3 is 19 residues long. Germline V gene data show CDR1 as SEHNR and CDR2 as FQNEAQ (reference sequence). The CDR3 protein is CASSPPRDIAVVGSYEQYF. The CDR3 coding sequence is TGTGCCAGCAGCCCCCCCCGGGACATCGCCGTCGTGGGCTCCTACGAGCAGTACTTC.

Here the CDR3 DNA reads TGCGCCAGCAGCATTAGCGGGAGCTCCTACAATGAGCAGTTCTTC. This gives the protein CASSISGSSYNEQFF. This chain uses TRBV5-1 with TRBJ2-1; 9 bases agree with TRBD2. The CDR3 is 15 amino acids. Germline CDR1 reads SGHRS; CDR2 reads YFSETQ. The trim removed 4 bases at V and 0 bases at J, leaving 2 bases unmatched.

The chain joins TRBV19 to TRBJ2-7; maybe TRBD2 (6 bases). Trimming shortened V by 5 bases and J by 0 bases, and 11 bases separated the two germline ends. The CDR3 is made up of 14 amino acids. In germline, CDR1 is LNHDA, CDR2 SQIVND (reference sequence). CDR3 nucleotide sequence: TGTGCCAGTAGTGGGACTTTAAGCTCCTACGAGCAGTACTTC. Its protein is CASSGTLSSYEQYF.

The chain recombines TRBV28 with TRBJ2-3; the match to TRBD2 covers 11 bases. The germline V gene has CDR1 MDHEN and CDR2 SYDVKM. The CDR3 consists of 20 residues. The J segment lost 0 bases and the V segment lost 5 bases, leaving 16 bases of the junction unmatched. CDR3 sequence reads: CASSTNRLAGHRMSTDTQYF. The DNA of the CDR3 is TGTGCCAGCAGTACGAATCGACTAGCGGGACACAGAATGAGCACAGATACGCAGTATTTT.

The rearrangement joins TRBV7-2 to TRBJ2-5; TRBD2 might be the D (6 bases). Trimming left V 0 bases short and J 3 bases short, with 14 bases between. The V gene's germline CDR1 is SGHTA and CDR2 FQGNSA. CDR3 length: 16 amino acids. CDR3 in amino acids: CASSLARATGEETQYF. The CDR3 bases are TGTGCCAGCAGCTTAGCGCGGGCTACGGGAGAAGAGACCCAGTACTTC.